The entry below gives a single T cell receptor (beta chain) sequence along with its context. Using RNA transcripts, the TCR beta CDR3 regions were amplified. HTBI primers were used in a first-round RT-PCR, which preceded a second-round multiplex PCR. One entry per CDR3 protein results from TCRdb running MiXCR on the multiplex PCR reads. The sample contains over a million distinct CDR3 sequences, approximately 35% of which appear only once. This entry is derived from a study of Graves' ophthalmopathy and Graves' hyperthyroidism. Hyperthyroidism patients, aged 18 to 65, were newly diagnosed, under 2 months' duration. This sequence was found in an adult man with Graves' hyperthyroidism. The specimen sequenced was peripheral blood or thyroid tissue (not recorded which).

CDR3 residues: CATSSYDSPSAGYTF. The CDR3 DNA follows: TGTGCCACCAGCAGTTACGACAGTCCCTCCGCGGGCTACACCTTC. The chain combines TRBV15 with TRBJ1-2; possible D gene TRBD1, 5 bases. Germline V gene data show CDR1 as LNHNV and CDR2 as YYDKDF (reference sequence). V shed 3 bases and J shed 8 bases, with 19 bases lying between them. The CDR3 totals 15 residues. The variable domain in full, with the rest retrieved from reference TRBV15 and TRBJ1-2, is DAMVIQNPRYQVTQFGKPVTLSCSQTLNHNVMYWYQQKSSQAPKLLFHYYDKDFNNEADTPDNFQSRRPNTSFCFLDIRSPGLGDTAMYLCATSSYDSPSAGYTFGSGTRLTVV.